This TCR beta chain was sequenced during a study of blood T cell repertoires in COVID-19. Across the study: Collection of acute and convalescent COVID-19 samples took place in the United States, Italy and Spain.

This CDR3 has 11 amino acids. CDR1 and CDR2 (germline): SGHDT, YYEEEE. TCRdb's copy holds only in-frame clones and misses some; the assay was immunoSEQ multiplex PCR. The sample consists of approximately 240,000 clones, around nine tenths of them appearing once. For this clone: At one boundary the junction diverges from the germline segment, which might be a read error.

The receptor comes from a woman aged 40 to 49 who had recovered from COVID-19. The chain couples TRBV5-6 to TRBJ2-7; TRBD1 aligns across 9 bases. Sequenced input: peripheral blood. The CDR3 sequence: CASSLGDREYF. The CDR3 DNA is TGTGCCAGCAGCTTGGGGGACAGGGAGTATTTC. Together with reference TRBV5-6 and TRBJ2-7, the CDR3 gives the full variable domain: DAGVTQSPTHLIKTRGQQVTLRCSPKSGHDTVSWYQQALGQGPQFIFQYYEEEERQRGNFPDRFSGHQFPNYSSELNVNALLLGDSALYLCASSLGDREYFGPGTRLTVT.